Listed below are T cell receptor beta chains from one sample, sequenced in a study of cytomegalovirus exposure and HLA in healthy donors. Here immunoSEQ multiplex PCR was the method, and the copy in TCRdb shows in-frame clones only, minus some. This sample has 130,000 or so clones; around 9% occur once, and the top ten carry 5.5%. Sequenced sample: PBMCs. The receptor set was obtained from a man aged 35 to 55 in good health and CMV-seronegative. Both conserved end residues are part of each CDR3. Each record gives: D gene, J gene, V gene, clone size, CDR3 length, CDR3 DNA, CDR3 protein. A D gene is named only where the DNA matches it firmly. Rows give clone size only sometimes, using once, few, many, or a class for an expanded clone.

>TRBD2|TRBJ2-7|TRBV18|few|15
TGTGCCAGCTCACCCCGGACTAGCGGGGTGCCCGAGCAGTACTTC
CASSPRTSGVPEQYF
>TRBD2|TRBJ2-7|TRBV5-6|NA|13
TGTGCCAGCAGCTTGAGCGGGGCCTACGAGCAGTACTTC
CASSLSGAYEQYF
>NA|TRBJ1-1|TRBV5-1|NA|14
TGCGCCAGCAGCATGGGGACTCGGGGGACTGAAGCTTTCTTT
CASSMGTRGTEAFF
>TRBD2|TRBJ2-7|TRBV27|few|12
TGTGCCAGCGGCACCGGGGGGTACGAGCAGTACTTC
CASGTGGYEQYF
>TRBD2|TRBJ2-7|TRBV29-1|NA|17
TGCAGCGTTGATCTACGACTAGCGGGTGACGGTTCCTACGAGCAGTACTTC
CSVDLRLAGDGSYEQYF
>NA|TRBJ2-5|TRBV6-6|few|13
TGTGCCAGCACCCCAGGGTATCTGGAGACCCAGTACTTC
CASTPGYLETQYF
>NA|TRBJ2-7|TRBV7-6|NA|13
TGTGCCAGCAGCTTAAAACAGGACTACGAGCAGTACTTC
CASSLKQDYEQYF
>NA|TRBJ1-1|TRBV5-4|few|14
TGTGCCAGCAGCTTGGCAGGGCGGAACACTGAAGCTTTCTTT
CASSLAGRNTEAFF
>TRBD2|TRBJ2-2|TRBV7-2|NA|15
TGTGCCAGCAGCTCTGCGGGACTACCCACCGGGGAGCTGTTTTTT
CASSSAGLPTGELFF
>NA|TRBJ2-3|TRBV5-1|few|14
TGCGCCAGCAGCTTGGGGGGCTGGACAGATACGCAGTATTTT
CASSLGGWTDTQYF
>NA|TRBJ1-2|TRBV30|few|13
TGTGCCTGGAGTGCAGGGCTTGGCTATGGCTACACCTTC
CAWSAGLGYGYTF
>TRBD1|TRBJ2-1|TRBV7-9|few|15
TGTGCCAGTAATACAGGGGGCGCTTGGGACAATGAGCAGTTCTTC
CASNTGGAWDNEQFF
>TRBD2|TRBJ2-5|TRBV27|NA|15
TGTGCCAGCAGTTCCGAACTAGCGGGCCAAGAGACCCAGTACTTC
CASSSELAGQETQYF
>TRBD1|TRBJ1-5|TRBV4-3|few|15
TGCGCCAGCAGCCAAGATTGGACAGGCCGGCAGCCCCAGCATTTT
CASSQDWTGRQPQHF
>NA|TRBJ2-3|TRBV25-1|NA|14
TGTGCCAGCAGTGAATATATCATAGCAGATACGCAGTATTTT
CASSEYIIADTQYF
>NA|TRBJ2-3|TRBV6-5|few|14
TGTGCCGTAAAAAGGGGGACATACACAGATACGCAGTATTTT
CAVKRGTYTDTQYF
>NA|TRBJ1-1|TRBV6-4|few|16
TGTGCCAGCAGTGACTCGAGTCCGGGGGAGAACACTGAAGCTTTCTTT
CASSDSSPGENTEAFF
>NA|TRBJ1-4|TRBV11-2|few|13
TGTGCCAGCAGCTCAGGGGTGGAGGAAAAACTGTTTTTT
CASSSGVEEKLFF
>TRBD2|TRBJ2-7|TRBV9|NA|16
TGTGCCAGCAGCTTCGGGACTAGCGGTAGCTCCTACGAGCAGTACTTC
CASSFGTSGSSYEQYF
>NA|TRBJ1-4|TRBV19|NA|14
TGTGCCAGTAGTATATGGTCAGATAATGAAAAACTGTTTTTT
CASSIWSDNEKLFF
>NA|TRBJ2-1|TRBV15|NA|15
TGTGCCACCAGCCGGACAGTTAGCTCCTACAATGAGCAGTTCTTC
CATSRTVSSYNEQFF
>TRBD1|TRBJ2-1|TRBV7-9|few|14
TGTGCCAGCAGCTTGGGACAGGGAGTGAATGAGCAGTTCTTC
CASSLGQGVNEQFF
>NA|TRBJ1-1|TRBV5-6|few|13
TGTGCCAGCAGCACCGGGGGGAACACTGAAGCTTTCTTT
CASSTGGNTEAFF
>NA|TRBJ1-2|TRBV5-6|NA|13
TGTGCCAGCAGCCCAGGAATAGTCTATGGCTACACCTTC
CASSPGIVYGYTF
>NA|TRBJ2-7|TRBV7-2|NA|13
TGTGCCAGCAGCTTAAGGGGGGGGTACGAGCAGTACTTC
CASSLRGGYEQYF
>NA|TRBJ2-5|TRBV4-3|few|14
TGCGCCAGCAGCCATCTAGGGGGCCAAGAGACCCAGTACTTC
CASSHLGGQETQYF
>NA|TRBJ2-3|TRBV4-1|NA|14
TGCGCCAGCAGCCAAGTCGGGGGTTCAGATACGCAGTATTTT
CASSQVGGSDTQYF